The T cell receptor (beta chain) described here comes from a study of T cells expressing NK-cell markers. Study-wide findings and caveats: These clonotypes also led the CD3+CD56-NKG2C+ fraction in a handful of donors.

It was by 5'RACE template switching with UMIs that TCR beta cDNA was made. TCRdb reanalyzed the 5' RACE reads, giving one entry per CDR3 protein sequence and no DNA. This specimen shows 300,000 to 500,000 distinct CDR3 sequences; the ten leading clones hold about 10%. Comments on this clonotype: Its antigen remains unknown.

The clonotype was recovered from a woman in her forties or fifties in good health. The sequenced material came from blood T cells: a sorted CD56 or NKG2C T cell subset, CD4+ or CD8+ T cells, or bulk PBMC T cells (not recorded which).

Here the CDR3 reads CASRPSGSSFTGASTDTQYF. The chain has TRBV12-3 or TRBV12-4 and TRBJ2-3; TCRdb gives TRBD2 as the D gene, but with no DNA this cannot be confirmed. The CDR3 has 20 residues.